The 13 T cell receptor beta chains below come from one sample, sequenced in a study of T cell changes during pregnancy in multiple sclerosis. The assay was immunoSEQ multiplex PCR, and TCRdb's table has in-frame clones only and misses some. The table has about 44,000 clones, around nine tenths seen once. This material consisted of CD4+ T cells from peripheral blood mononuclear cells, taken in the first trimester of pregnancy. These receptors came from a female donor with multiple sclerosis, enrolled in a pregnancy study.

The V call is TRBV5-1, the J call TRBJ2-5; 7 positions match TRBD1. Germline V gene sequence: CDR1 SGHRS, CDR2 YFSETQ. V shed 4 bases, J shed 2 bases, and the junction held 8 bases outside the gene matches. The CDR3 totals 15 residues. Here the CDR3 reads CASSDGTASQETQYF. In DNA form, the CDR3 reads TGCGCCAGCAGCGACGGGACAGCCAGTCAAGAGACCCAGTACTTC.

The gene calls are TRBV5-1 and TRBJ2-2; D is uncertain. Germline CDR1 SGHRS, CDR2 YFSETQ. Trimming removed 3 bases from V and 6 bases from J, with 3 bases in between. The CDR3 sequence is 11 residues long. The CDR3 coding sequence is TGCGCCAGCAGCTCTTCCGGGGAGCTGTTTTTT. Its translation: CASSSSGELFF.

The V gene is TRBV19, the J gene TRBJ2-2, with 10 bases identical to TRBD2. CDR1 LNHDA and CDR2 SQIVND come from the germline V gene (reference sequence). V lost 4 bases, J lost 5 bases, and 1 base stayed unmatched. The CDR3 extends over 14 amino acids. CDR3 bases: TGTGCCAGTAGTACACTAGCGGGGACCGGGGAGCTGTTTTTT. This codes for CASSTLAGTGELFF.

CDR3 residues: CASSFLGRNTEAFF. The DNA for the CDR3 is TGTGCCAGCAGTTTTCTGGGCCGAAACACTGAAGCTTTCTTT. The chain recombines TRBV28 with TRBJ1-1; D unclear. CDR1 MDHEN and CDR2 SYDVKM come from the germline V gene. The CDR3 is 14 amino acids. V was shortened by 3 bases and J by 2 bases, with 10 bases between the two germline ends.

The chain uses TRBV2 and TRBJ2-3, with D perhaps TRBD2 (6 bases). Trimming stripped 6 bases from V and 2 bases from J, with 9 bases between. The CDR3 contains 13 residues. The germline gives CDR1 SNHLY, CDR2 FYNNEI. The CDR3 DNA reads TGTGCCAGCAGAGGCGGGAACACAGATACGCAGTATTTT. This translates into CASRGGNTDTQYF.

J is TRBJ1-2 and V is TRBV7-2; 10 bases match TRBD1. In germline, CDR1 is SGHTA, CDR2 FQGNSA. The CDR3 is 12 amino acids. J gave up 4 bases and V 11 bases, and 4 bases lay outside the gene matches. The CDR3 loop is CASGTGVYGYTF. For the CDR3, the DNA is TGTGCCTCCGGGACAGGGGTCTATGGCTACACCTTC.

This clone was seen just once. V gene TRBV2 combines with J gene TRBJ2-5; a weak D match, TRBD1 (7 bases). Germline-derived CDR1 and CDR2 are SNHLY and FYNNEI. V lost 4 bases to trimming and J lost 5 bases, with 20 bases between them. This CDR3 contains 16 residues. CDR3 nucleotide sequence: TGTGCCAGCAGTGTGGGAGGAAGGGGGCATGGGGAGACCCAGTACTTC. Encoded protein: CASSVGGRGHGETQYF.

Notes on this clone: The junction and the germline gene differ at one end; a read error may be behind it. The CDR3 DNA follows: TGTGCCAGTAGCATAGACAGGTGGAATAACTATGGCTACACCTTC. Translating it yields CASSIDRWNNYGYTF. The chain carries TRBV19 and TRBJ1-2, with D possibly being TRBD1 (6 bases). Germline V CDR1 and CDR2: LNHDA, SQIVND (reference sequence). This CDR3 is built from 15 residues.

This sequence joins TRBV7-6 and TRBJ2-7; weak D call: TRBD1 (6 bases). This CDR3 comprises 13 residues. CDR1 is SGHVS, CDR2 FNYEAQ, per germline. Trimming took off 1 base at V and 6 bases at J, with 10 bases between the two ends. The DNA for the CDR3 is TGTGCCAGCAGCTTAGTCGTGACAGGCGAGCAGTACTTC. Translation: CASSLVVTGEQYF.

The CDR3 sequence is CASSRRDRGPQETQYF. In nucleotides, the CDR3 is TGTGCCAGCAGCCGACGGGACAGGGGGCCGCAAGAGACCCAGTACTTC. The V call is TRBV7-2, the J call TRBJ2-5, with 12 nucleotides matching TRBD1. Unmatched junction bases numbered 6, after V lost 5 bases and J lost 2 bases. Germline assignment: CDR1 SGHTA and CDR2 FQGNSA. The CDR3 length is 16 residues.

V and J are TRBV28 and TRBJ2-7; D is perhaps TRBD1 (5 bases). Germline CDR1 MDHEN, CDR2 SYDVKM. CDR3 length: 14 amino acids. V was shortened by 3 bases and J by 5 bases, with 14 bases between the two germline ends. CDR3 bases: TGTGCCAGCAGTTTGACAGCCCCTTCGAACGAGCAGTACTTC. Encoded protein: CASSLTAPSNEQYF.

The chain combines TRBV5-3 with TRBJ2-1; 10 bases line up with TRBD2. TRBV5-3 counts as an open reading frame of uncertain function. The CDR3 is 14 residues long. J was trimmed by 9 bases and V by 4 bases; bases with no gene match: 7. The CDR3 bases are TGTGCCAGAAGCATTAGCGGGAGGCTGACTGAGCAGTTCTTC. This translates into CARSISGRLTEQFF.

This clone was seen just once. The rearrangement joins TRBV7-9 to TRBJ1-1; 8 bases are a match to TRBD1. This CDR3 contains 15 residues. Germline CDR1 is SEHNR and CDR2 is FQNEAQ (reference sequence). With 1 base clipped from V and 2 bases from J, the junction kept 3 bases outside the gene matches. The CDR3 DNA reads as TGTGCCAGCAGCTTAGGCCAGGGGGCAAACACTGAAGCTTTCTTT. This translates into CASSLGQGANTEAFF.